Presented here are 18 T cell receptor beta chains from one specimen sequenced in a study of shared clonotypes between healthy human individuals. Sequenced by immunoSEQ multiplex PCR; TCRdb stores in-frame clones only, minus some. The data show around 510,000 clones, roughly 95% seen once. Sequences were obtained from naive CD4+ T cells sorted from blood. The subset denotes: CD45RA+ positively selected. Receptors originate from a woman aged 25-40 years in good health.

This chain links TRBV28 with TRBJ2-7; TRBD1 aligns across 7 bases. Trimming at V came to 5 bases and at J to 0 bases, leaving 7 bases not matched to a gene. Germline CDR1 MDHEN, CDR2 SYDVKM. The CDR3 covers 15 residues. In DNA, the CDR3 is TGTGCCAGCAGTCTGGGGACAGACAGCTCCTACGAGCAGTACTTC. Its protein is CASSLGTDSSYEQYF. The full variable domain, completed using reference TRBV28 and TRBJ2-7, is DVKVTQSSRYLVKRTGEKVFLECVQDMDHENMFWYRQDPGLGLRLIYFSYDVKMKEKGDIPEGYSVSREKKERFSLILESASTNQTSMYLCASSLGTDSSYEQYFGPGTRLTVT.

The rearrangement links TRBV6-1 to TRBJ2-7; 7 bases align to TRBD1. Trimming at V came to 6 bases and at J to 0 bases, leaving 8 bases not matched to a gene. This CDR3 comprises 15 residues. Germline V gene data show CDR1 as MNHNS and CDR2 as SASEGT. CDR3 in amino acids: CASRPGTVSSYEQYF. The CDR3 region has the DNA TGTGCCAGCAGACCCGGGACAGTTAGCTCCTACGAGCAGTACTTC.

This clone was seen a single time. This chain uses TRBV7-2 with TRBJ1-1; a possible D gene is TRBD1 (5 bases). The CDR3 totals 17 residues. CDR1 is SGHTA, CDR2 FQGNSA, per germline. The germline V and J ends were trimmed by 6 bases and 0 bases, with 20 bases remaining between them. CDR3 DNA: TGTGCCAGCAGGCGAGGGGCGGAAGACGACCTGAACACTGAAGCTTTCTTT. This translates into CASRRGAEDDLNTEAFF.

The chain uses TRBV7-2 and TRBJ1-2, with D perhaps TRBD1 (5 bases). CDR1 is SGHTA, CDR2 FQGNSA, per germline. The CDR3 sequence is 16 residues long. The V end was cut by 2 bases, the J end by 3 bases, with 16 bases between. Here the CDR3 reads CASSLTSGGRDYGYTF. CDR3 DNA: TGTGCCAGCAGCTTAACGTCGGGGGGTAGGGACTATGGCTACACCTTC.

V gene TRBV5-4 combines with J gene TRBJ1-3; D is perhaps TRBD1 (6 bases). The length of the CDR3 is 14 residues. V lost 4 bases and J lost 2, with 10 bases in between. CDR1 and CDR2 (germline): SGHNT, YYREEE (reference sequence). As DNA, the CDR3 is TGTGCCAGCAGCCAAACAGGGACTGGAAACACCATATATTTT. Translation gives CASSQTGTGNTIYF.

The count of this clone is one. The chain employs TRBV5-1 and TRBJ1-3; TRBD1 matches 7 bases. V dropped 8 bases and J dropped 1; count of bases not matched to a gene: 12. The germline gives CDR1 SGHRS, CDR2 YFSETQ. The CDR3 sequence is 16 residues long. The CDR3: CASSPGQRNSGNTIYF. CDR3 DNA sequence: TGCGCCAGTTCACCGGGACAGAGAAATTCTGGAAACACCATATATTTT.

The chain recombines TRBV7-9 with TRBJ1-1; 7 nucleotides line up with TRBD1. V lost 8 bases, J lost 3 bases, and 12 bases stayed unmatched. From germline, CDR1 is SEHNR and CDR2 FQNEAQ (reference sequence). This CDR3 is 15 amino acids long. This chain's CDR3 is CASSGGPDLHTEAFF. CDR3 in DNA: TGTGCCAGCTCAGGGGGTCCTGACCTTCACACTGAAGCTTTCTTT.

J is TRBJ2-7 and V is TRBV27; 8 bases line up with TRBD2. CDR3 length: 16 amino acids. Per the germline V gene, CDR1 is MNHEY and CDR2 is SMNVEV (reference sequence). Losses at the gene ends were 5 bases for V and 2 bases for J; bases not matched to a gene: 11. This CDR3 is CASSTRRAGGTYEQYF. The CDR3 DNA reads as TGTGCCAGCAGTACCCGCCGGGCGGGAGGAACCTACGAGCAGTACTTC.

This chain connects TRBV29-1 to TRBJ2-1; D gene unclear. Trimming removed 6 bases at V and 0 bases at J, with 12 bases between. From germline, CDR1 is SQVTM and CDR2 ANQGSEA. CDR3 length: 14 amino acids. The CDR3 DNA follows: TGCAGCGTAGAGGCCCCGAGCTCCTACAATGAGCAGTTCTTC. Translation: CSVEAPSSYNEQFF.

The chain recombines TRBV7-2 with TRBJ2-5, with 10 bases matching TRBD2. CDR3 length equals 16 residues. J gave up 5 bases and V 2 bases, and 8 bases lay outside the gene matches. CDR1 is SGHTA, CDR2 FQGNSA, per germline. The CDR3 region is CASSLFSSGSMETQYF. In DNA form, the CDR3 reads TGTGCCAGCAGCTTATTCTCTAGCGGGAGTATGGAGACCCAGTACTTC.

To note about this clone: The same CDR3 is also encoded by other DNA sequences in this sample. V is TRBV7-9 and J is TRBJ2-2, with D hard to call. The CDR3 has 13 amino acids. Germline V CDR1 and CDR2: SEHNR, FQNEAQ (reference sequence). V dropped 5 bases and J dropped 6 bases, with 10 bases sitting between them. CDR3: CASSLSGAGELFF. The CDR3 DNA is TGTGCCAGCAGCCTTTCTGGAGCCGGGGAGCTGTTTTTT.

The CDR3 DNA sequence: TGCGCCAGCAGTGATTCCGGGATGGAGAACGAGCAGTACTTC. It codes for CASSDSGMENEQYF. V gene TRBV10-1 combines with J gene TRBJ2-7, with D maybe TRBD2 (5 bases). V lost 3 bases to trimming and J lost 5 bases, with 14 bases between them. CDR3 size: 14 residues. The V gene's germline CDR1 is WNHNN and CDR2 SYGVQD (reference sequence).

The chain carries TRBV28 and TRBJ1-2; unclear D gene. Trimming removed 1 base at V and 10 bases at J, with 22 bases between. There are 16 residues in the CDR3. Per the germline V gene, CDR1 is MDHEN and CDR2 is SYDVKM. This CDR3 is CASSLSISGRWRDYTF. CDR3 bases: TGTGCCAGCAGTTTATCTATATCAGGCAGGTGGAGAGACTACACCTTC.

CDR3 nucleotide sequence: TGTGCCAGCAGTTCGCCCTACGAGCAGTACTTC. Translated, it gives CASSSPYEQYF. The chain has TRBV28 and TRBJ2-7; D ambiguous. The CDR3 contains 11 residues. From germline, CDR1 is MDHEN and CDR2 SYDVKM. V lost 4 bases to trimming and J lost 2 bases, with 3 bases between them.

The CDR3 region is CASMDRTYTEAFF. DNA for the CDR3: TGTGCCAGTATGGACAGGACGTACACTGAAGCTTTCTTT. The chain joins TRBV19 to TRBJ1-1; 7 bases are a match to TRBD1. From germline, CDR1 is LNHDA and CDR2 SQIVND (reference sequence). The length of the CDR3 is 13 residues. With 7 bases clipped from V and 3 bases from J, the junction kept 5 bases outside the gene matches. The variable domain in full, with the rest retrieved from reference TRBV19 and TRBJ1-1, is DGGITQSPKYLFRKEGQNVTLSCEQNLNHDAMYWYRQDPGQGLRLIYYSQIVNDFQKGDIAEGYSVSREKKESFPLTVTSAQKNPTAFYLCASMDRTYTEAFFGQGTRLTVV.

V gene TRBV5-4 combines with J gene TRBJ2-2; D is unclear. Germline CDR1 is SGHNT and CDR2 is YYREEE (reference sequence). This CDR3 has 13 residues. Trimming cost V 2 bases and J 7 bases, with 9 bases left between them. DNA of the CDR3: TGTGCCAGCAGCTTCTCCCCCCTCGGGGAGCTGTTTTTT. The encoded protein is CASSFSPLGELFF.

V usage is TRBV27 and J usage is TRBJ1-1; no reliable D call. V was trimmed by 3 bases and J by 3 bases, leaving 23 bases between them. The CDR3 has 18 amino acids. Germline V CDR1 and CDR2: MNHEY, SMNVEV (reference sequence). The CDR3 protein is CASSFLNIGTFRDTEAFF. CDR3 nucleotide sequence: TGTGCCAGCAGTTTCCTGAATATAGGAACTTTTAGGGACACTGAAGCTTTCTTT.

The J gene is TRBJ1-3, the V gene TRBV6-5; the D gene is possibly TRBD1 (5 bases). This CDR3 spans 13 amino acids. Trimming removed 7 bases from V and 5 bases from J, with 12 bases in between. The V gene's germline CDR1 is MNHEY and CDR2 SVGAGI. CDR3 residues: CASTDDSRNTIYF. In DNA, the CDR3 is TGTGCCAGCACCGATGACAGCCGAAACACCATATATTTT.